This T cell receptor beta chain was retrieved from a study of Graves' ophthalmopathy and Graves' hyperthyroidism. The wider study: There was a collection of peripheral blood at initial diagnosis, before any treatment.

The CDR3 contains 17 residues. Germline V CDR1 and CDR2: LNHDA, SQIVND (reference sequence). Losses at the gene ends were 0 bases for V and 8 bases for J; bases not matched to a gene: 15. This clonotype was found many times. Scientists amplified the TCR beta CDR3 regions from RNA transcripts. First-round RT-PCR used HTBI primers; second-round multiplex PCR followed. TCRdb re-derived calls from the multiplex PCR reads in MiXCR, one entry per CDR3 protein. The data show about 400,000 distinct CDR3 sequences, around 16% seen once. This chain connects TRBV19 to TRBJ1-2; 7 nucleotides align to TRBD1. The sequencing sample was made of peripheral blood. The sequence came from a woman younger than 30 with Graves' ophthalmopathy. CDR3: CASSIDALTGTLKGYTF. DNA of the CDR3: TGTGCCAGTAGTATAGATGCTCTGACAGGGACGTTGAAGGGCTACACCTTC.